Listed below are T cell receptor beta chains from one sample, sequenced in a study of T cell changes during pregnancy in multiple sclerosis. Generated by immunoSEQ multiplex PCR, the TCRdb table keeps only in-frame clones and is missing some. The sample contains around 70,000 clones, approximately 91% of which appear only once. This material consisted of peripheral blood, taken in the third trimester of pregnancy. The receptor source for this set is a female donor with multiple sclerosis, enrolled in a pregnancy study. Each CDR3 is given with its conserved first and last residue. Fields, in order: V gene, D gene, J gene, CDR3 protein. The D gene is left open where the match is weak.

TRBV29-1	.	TRBJ1-2	CSVLGDGGYTF
TRBV9	TRBD2	TRBJ2-3	CASSVGLAGGDTQYF
TRBV19	.	TRBJ2-6	CASSGPDSGANVLTF
TRBV6-7	TRBD1	TRBJ1-5	CASSYPSGQGSMGNQPQHF
TRBV6-5	.	TRBJ1-2	CASSTGVYGYTF
TRBV7-2	.	TRBJ2-1	CASSLAGGRIYNEQFF
TRBV13	.	TRBJ1-1	CASSLGGLARWNTEAFF
TRBV10-3	.	TRBJ2-5	CATRAMGGLETQYF
TRBV5-6	TRBD1	TRBJ2-7	CASSGTGTGLRYEQYF
TRBV5-1	TRBD1	TRBJ2-7	CASSSGQGATYSYEQYF
TRBV10-1	.	TRBJ2-2	CASSDTPVPIAGELFF
TRBV11-2	.	TRBJ2-1	CASSPQGGDEQFF
TRBV7-2	.	TRBJ1-2	CASSLTGGVYYGYTF
TRBV19	TRBD1	TRBJ1-2	CASSLTGGGYTF
TRBV5-4	TRBD1	TRBJ1-1	CASSNDRGLNTEAFF
TRBV5-1	TRBD2	TRBJ2-1	CASSFQAGVLNEQFF
TRBV19	.	TRBJ1-5	CASSIEGVPRAWPQHF
TRBV19	.	TRBJ1-1	CASSIVGRGMAEAFF
TRBV6-6	.	TRBJ1-6	CASSGHRSVSPLHF
TRBV6-5	.	TRBJ1-3	CASRQQVDSGNTIYF
TRBV4-3	.	TRBJ1-6	CASSQDGGPANSPLHF
TRBV4-2	.	TRBJ1-2	CASSQLTTATNGYTF
TRBV5-4	TRBD2	TRBJ2-2	CASSPRTSGGAGNTGELFF
TRBV9	.	TRBJ2-7	CASSVDHRPSGSEQYF
TRBV6-1	.	TRBJ1-6	CASGTTTGPRSPLHF
TRBV4-1	TRBD1	TRBJ1-5	CASSQGDRGGDQPQHF
TRBV5-1	.	TRBJ2-1	CASSLSSSRFYNEQFF
TRBV18	TRBD1	TRBJ1-2	CASSPDRENGYTF
TRBV6-6	TRBD1	TRBJ2-2	CASRHRTGEIGGELFF
TRBV5-1	.	TRBJ1-2	CASSLAVLSGTPRAF
TRBV5-1	.	TRBJ1-2	CASSVGGSPISGYTF
TRBV7-8	TRBD1	TRBJ2-5	CASSRHRGLYQETQYF
TRBV2	.	TRBJ2-7	CASTEGGEMEQYF
TRBV27	TRBD1	TRBJ1-5	CASSLGPGGSNQPQHF
TRBV18	.	TRBJ1-2	CASSPRTPNYGYTF
TRBV6-5	TRBD1	TRBJ1-6	CASSYAGTDDSPLHF
TRBV30	.	TRBJ1-4	CAWNIRGRLNEKLFF
TRBV5-6	TRBD1	TRBJ1-1	CASSFRDRGPSFRNTEAFF
TRBV5-1	TRBD1	TRBJ2-2	CASGQGRTGELFF
TRBV7-3	.	TRBJ2-7	CASSLSGASSYEQYF
TRBV7-9	TRBD2	TRBJ2-1	CASSLGPTSGRNNEQFF
TRBV10-3	.	TRBJ1-4	CAISEERARKLFF
TRBV7-2	.	TRBJ1-5	CASSLRRGRFGHSNQPQHF
TRBV10-2	.	TRBJ2-7	CASSGRIRFYEQYF
TRBV2	TRBD1	TRBJ2-2	CASSAGTGELNTGELFF
TRBV19	.	TRBJ1-5	CASSIPGISQPQHF